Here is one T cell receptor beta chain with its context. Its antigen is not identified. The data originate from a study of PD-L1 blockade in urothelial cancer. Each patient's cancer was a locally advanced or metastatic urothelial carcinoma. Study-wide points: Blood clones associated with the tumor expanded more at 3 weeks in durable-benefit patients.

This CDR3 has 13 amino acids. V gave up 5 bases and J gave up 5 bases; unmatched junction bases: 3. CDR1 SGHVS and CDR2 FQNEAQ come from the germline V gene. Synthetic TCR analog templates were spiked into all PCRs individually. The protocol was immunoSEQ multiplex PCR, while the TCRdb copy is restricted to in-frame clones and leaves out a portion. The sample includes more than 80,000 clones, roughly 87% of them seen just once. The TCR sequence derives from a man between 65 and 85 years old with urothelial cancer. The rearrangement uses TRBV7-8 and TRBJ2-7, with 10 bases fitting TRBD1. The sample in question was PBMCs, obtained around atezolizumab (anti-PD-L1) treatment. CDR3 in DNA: TGTGCCAGCAGCGAAGGGACAGGGGACGAGCAGTACTTC. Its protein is CASSEGTGDEQYF.